This note documents a single T cell receptor beta chain sequence. Its target is unknown. Exposure to brentuximab vedotin varied, and each patient had relapsed following autologous stem cell transplantation. The entry originates in a study of PD-1 blockade in classical Hodgkin lymphoma. The study's findings and limits: A significant rise in TCR diversity was seen by C4D1 for CD4+ cells but not for CD8+ cells. Some patients started nivolumab under 1 year after ASCT, and they were excluded. Complete responders' baseline diversity resembled that of newly diagnosed patients. According to reports, newly diagnosed patients had lower baseline TCR diversity than healthy donors, and relapsed/refractory patients had lower baseline TCR diversity still.

Clones were sequenced by immunoSEQ multiplex PCR, and TCRdb holds only the in-frame ones, with some missing. The sample includes over 50,000 clones, 81% of them seen just once. This specimen was peripheral blood mononuclear cells (PBMCs), taken at baseline. This TCR was sampled from a human donor with classical Hodgkin lymphoma.

CDR3 residues: CASSLLGDEKLFF. The CDR3 DNA reads as TGTGCCAGCAGTTTATTAGGGGACGAAAAACTGTTTTTT. This chain joins TRBV27 and TRBJ1-4, with D possibly TRBD1 on 5 matching bases. CDR1 is MNHEY, CDR2 SMNVEV, per germline (reference sequence). This CDR3 contains 13 residues. Trimming shortened V by 1 base and J by 8 bases, and 8 bases separated the two germline ends.